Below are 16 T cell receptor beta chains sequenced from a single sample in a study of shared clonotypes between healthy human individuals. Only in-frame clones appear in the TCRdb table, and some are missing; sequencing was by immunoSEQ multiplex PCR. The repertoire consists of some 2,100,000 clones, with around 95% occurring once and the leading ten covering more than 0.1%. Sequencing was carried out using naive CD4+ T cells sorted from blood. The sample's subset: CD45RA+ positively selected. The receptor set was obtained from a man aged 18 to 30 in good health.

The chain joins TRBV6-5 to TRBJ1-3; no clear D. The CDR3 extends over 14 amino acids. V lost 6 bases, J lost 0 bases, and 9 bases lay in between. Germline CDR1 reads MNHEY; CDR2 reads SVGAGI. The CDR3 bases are TGTGCCAGCAGGGGAGGGAACTCTGGAAACACCATATATTTT. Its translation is CASRGGNSGNTIYF.

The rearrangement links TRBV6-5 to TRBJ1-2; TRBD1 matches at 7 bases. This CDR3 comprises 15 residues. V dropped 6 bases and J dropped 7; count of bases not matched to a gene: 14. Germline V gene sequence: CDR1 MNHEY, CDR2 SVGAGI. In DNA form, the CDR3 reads TGTGCCAGCAGCATGGAGGGGGCTGGGTATTCTGGCTACACCTTC. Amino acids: CASSMEGAGYSGYTF.

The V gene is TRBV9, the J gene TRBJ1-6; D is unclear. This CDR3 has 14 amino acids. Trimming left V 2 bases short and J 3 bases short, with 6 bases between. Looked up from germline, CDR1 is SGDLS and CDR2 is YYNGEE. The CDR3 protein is CASSVGDYNSPLHF. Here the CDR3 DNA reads TGTGCCAGCAGCGTCGGGGACTATAATTCACCCCTCCACTTT.

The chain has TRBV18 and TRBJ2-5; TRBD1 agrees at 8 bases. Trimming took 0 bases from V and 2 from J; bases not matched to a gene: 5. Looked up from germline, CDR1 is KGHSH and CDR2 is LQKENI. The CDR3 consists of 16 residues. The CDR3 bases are TGTGCCAGCTCACCACCCGGCAGGGGGCCACAAGAGACCCAGTACTTC. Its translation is CASSPPGRGPQETQYF.

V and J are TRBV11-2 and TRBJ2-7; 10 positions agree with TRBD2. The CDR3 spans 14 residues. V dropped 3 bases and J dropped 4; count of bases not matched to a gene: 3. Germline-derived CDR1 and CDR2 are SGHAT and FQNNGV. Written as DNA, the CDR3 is TGTGCCAGCAGCTTTACTAGCGGGGAATACGAGCAGTACTTC. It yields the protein CASSFTSGEYEQYF.

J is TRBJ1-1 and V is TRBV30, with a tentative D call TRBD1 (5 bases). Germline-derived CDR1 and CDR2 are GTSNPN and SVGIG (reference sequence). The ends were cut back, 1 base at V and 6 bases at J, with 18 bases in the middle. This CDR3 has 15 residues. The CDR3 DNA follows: TGTGCCTGGAGTGGCCCCGGGTGGGGCCGAGCTGAAGCTTTCTTT. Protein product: CAWSGPGWGRAEAFF.

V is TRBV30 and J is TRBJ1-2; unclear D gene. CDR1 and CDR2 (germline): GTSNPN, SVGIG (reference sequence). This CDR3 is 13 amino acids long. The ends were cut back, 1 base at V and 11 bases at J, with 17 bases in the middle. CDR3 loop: CAWSGSDPFGYTF. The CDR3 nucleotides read TGTGCCTGGAGTGGGTCCGATCCCTTCGGGTACACCTTC. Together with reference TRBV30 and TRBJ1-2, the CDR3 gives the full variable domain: SQTIHQWPATLVQPVGSPLSLECTVEGTSNPNLYWYRQAAGRGLQLLFYSVGIGQISSEVPQNLSASRPQDRQFILSSKKLLLSDSGFYLCAWSGSDPFGYTFGSGTRLTVV.

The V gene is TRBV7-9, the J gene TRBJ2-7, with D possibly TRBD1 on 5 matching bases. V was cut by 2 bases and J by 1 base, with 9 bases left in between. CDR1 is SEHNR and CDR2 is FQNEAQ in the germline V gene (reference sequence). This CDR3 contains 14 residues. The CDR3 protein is CASSLKTESYEQYF. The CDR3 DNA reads TGTGCCAGCAGCTTAAAGACAGAATCCTACGAGCAGTACTTC.

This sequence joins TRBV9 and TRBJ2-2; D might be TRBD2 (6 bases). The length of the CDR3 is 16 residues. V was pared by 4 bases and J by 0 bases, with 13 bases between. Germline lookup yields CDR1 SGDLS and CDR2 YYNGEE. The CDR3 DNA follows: TGTGCCAGCAGCCGGGACTTTGACGCGAACACCGGGGAGCTGTTTTTT. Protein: CASSRDFDANTGELFF. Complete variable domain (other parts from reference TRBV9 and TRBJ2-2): DSGVTQTPKHLITATGQRVTLRCSPRSGDLSVYWYQQSLDQGLQFLIQYYNGEERAKGNILERFSAQQFPDLHSELNLSSLELGDSALYFCASSRDFDANTGELFFGEGSRLTVL.

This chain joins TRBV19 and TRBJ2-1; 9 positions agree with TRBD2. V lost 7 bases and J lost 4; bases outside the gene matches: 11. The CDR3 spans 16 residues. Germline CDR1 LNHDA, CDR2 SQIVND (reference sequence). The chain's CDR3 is CASIDTSAGGYNEQFF. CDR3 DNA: TGTGCCAGTATAGACACCTCTGCGGGAGGGTACAATGAGCAGTTCTTC.

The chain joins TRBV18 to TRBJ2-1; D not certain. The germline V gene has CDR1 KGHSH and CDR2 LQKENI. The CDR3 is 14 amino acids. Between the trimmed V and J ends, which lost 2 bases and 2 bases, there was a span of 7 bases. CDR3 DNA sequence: TGTGCCAGCTCACCAGGCCATCCCTACAATGAGCAGTTCTTC. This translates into CASSPGHPYNEQFF.

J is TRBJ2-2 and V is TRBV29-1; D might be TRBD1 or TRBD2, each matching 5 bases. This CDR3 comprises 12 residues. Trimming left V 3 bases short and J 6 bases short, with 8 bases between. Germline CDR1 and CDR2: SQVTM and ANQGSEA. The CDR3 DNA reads TGCAGCGTTGACGGGGCCCCCGGGGAGCTGTTTTTT. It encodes CSVDGAPGELFF.

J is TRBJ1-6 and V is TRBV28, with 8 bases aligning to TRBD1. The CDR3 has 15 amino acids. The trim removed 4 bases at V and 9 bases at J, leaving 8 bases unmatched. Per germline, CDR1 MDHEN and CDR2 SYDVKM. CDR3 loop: CASSYGQGGGSPLHF. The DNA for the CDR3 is TGTGCCAGCAGTTATGGACAGGGAGGGGGTTCACCCCTCCACTTT. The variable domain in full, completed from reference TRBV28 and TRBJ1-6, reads DVKVTQSSRYLVKRTGEKVFLECVQDMDHENMFWYRQDPGLGLRLIYFSYDVKMKEKGDIPEGYSVSREKKERFSLILESASTNQTSMYLCASSYGQGGGSPLHFGNGTRLTVT.

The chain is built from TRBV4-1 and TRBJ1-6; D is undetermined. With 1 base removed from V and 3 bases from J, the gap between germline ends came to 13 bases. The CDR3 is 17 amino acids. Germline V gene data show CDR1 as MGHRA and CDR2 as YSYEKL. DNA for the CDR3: TGCGCCAGCAGCCAAGGAGAAGGCGGATTCTATAATTCACCCCTCCACTTT. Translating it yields CASSQGEGGFYNSPLHF.

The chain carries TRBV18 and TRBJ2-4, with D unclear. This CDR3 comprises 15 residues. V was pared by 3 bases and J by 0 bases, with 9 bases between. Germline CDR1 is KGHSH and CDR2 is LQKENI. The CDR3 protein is CASSPEFLAKNIQYF. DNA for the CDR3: TGTGCCAGCTCACCGGAGTTTCTAGCCAAAAACATTCAGTACTTC.

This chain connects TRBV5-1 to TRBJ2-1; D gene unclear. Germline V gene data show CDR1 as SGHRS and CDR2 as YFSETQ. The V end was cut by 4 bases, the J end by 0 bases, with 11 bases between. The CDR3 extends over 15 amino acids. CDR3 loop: CASSGSPGSYNEQFF. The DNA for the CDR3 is TGCGCCAGCAGCGGCTCTCCCGGCTCCTACAATGAGCAGTTCTTC.